Described below is a single TCR beta chain sequence and its context. Its antigen is unidentified. Here immunoSEQ multiplex PCR was the method, and the copy in TCRdb shows in-frame clones only, minus some. Of approximately 97,000 clones listed, less than 95% were seen once; the top ten hold 0.8% to 0.9%. CDR1 is WNHNN, CDR2 SYGVQD, per germline (reference sequence). There are 16 residues in the CDR3. Trimming cost V 2 bases and J 3 bases, with 14 bases left between them. These data come from a study of cytomegalovirus exposure and HLA in healthy donors. Looking at the study overall: The same platform as the approximately 670 first-cohort repertoires was used for the roughly 130 validation repertoires, a later analysis reported.

Overall study findings and caveats: Reports indicated that the classifier achieved high specificity and sensitivity in diagnosing cytomegalovirus status. Cytomegalovirus-associated status was assigned to some 160 TCR beta chains.

Sequenced input: PBMCs. The receptor comes from a young woman in good health and CMV-seronegative. V and J are TRBV10-1 and TRBJ1-3; D gene unclear. DNA of the CDR3: TGCGCCAGCAGTGAGGTACTTTCGAGCCTTGGAAACACCATATATTTT. It translates to CASSEVLSSLGNTIYF.